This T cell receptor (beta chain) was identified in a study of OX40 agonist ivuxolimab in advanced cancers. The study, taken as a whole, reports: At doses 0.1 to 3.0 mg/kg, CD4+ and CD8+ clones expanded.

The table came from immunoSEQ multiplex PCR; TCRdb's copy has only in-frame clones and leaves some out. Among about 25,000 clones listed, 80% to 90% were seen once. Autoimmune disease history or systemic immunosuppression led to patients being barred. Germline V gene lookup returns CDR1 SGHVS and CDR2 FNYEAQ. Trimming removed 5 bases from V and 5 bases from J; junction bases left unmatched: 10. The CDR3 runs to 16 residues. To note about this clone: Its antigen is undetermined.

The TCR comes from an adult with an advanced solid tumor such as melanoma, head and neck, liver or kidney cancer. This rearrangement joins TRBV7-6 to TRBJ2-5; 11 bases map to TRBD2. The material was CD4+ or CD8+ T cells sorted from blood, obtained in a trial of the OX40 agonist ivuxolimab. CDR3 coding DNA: TGTGCCAGCAGCCCATCACTAGCGGGAGTAGGGGAGACCCAGTACTTC. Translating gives CASSPSLAGVGETQYF.